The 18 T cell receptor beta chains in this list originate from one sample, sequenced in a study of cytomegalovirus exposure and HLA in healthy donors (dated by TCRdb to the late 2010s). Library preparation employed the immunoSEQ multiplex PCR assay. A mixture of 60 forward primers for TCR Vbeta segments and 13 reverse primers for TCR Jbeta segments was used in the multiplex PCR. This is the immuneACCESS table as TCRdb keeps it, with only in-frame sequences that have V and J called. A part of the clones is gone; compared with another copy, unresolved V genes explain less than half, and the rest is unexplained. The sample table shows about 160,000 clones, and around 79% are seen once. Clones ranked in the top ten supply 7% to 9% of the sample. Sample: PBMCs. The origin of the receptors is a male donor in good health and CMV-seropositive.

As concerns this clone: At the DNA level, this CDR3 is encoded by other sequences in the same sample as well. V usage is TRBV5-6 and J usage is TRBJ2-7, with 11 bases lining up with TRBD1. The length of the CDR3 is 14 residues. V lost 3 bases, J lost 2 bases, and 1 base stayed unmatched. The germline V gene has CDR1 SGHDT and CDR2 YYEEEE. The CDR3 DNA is TGTGCCAGCAGCTGGGGACAGGGGGCCTACGAGCAGTACTTC. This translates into CASSWGQGAYEQYF.

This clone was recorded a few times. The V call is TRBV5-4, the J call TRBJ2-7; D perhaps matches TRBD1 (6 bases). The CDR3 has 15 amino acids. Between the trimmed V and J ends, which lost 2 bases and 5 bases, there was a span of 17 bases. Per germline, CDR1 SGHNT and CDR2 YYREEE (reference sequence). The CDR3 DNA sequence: TGTGCCAGCAGCTTACCCGGACAGAGCACCAACGAGCAGTACTTC. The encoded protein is CASSLPGQSTNEQYF.

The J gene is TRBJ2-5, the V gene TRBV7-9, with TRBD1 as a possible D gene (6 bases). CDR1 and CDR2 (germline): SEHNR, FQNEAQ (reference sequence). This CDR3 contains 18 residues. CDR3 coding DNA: TGTTCCGGCAGCTTAGTGACGTCGGGGACATTAGGGGTAGAGACCCAGTACTTC. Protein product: CSGSLVTSGTLGVETQYF.

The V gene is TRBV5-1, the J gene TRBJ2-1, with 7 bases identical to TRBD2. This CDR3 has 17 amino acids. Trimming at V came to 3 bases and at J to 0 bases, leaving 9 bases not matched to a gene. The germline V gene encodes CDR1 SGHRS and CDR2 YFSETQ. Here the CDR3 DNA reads TGCGCCAGCAGCTCGGGCGGGGGAATGAGCTCCTACAATGAGCAGTTCTTC. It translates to CASSSGGGMSSYNEQFF.

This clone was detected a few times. The CDR3 nucleotides read TGTGCCAGCAGAGATGACAGTCACTATGGCTACACCTTC. Translation gives CASRDDSHYGYTF. V usage is TRBV6-5 and J usage is TRBJ1-2; maybe TRBD1 (5 bases). This CDR3 is 13 amino acids long. The germline V gene encodes CDR1 MNHEY and CDR2 SVGAGI. Trimming took 6 bases from V and 3 from J, leaving 11 bases between them.

The CDR3 is CASSLHVAAKNIQYF. CDR3 nucleotides: TGTGCCAGCAGTCTCCACGTGGCCGCCAAAAACATTCAGTACTTC. The chain uses TRBV6-5 and TRBJ2-4; D is undetermined. Germline lookup yields CDR1 MNHEY and CDR2 SVGAGI. This CDR3 comprises 15 residues. Trimming pared 5 bases from V and 1 base from J, leaving 12 bases between.

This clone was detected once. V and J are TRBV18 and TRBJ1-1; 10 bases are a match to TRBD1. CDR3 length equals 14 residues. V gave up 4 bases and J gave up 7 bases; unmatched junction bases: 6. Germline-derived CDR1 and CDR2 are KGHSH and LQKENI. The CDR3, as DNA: TGTGCCAGCTCACTAAGACAGGGGGCCATTGAAGCTTTCTTT. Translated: CASSLRQGAIEAFF.

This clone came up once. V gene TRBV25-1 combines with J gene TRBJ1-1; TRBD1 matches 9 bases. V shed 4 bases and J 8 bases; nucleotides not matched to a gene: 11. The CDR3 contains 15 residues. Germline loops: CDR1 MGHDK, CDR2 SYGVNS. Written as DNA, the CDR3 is TGTGCCAGCAGTGGCCTGGGACAGGGAGCAGCGGAAGCTTTCTTT. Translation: CASSGLGQGAAEAFF.

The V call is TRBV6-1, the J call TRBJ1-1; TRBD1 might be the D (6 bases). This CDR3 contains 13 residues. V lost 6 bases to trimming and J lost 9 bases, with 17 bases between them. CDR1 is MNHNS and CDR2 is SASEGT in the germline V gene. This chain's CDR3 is CASRQEGDTKAFF. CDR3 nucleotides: TGTGCCAGCAGACAAGAAGGGGACACCAAAGCTTTCTTT.

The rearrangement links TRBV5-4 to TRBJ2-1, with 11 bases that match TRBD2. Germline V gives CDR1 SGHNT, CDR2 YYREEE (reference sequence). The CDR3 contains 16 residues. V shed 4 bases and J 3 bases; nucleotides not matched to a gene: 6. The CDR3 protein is CASSGTSGAFYNEQFF. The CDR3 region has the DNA TGTGCCAGCAGCGGGACTAGCGGAGCCTTCTACAATGAGCAGTTCTTC.

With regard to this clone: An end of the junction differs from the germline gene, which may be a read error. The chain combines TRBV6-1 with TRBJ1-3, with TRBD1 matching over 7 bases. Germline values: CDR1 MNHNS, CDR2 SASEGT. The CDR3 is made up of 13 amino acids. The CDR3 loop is CASSEWDRTGLNF. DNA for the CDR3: TGTGCCAGCAGTGAATGGGATAGGACAGGCCTAAATTTT.

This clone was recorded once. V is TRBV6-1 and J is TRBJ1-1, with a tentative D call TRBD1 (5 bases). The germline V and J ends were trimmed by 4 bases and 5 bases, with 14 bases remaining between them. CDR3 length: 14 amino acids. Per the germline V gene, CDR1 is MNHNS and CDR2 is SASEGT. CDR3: CASSGGPEGTEAFF. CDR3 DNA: TGTGCCAGCAGTGGGGGACCGGAGGGGACTGAAGCTTTCTTT.

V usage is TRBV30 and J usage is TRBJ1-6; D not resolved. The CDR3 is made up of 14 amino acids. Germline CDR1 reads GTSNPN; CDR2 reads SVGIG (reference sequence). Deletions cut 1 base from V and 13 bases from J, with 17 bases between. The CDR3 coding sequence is TGTGCCTGGAGTGACGGAGTCCCCCGCGAGCCCCTCCACTTT. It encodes CAWSDGVPREPLHF.

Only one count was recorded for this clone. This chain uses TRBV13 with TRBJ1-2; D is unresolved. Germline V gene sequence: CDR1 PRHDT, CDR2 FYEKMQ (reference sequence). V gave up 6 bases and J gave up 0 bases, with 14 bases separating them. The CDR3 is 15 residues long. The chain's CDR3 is CASRNPFGANYGYTF. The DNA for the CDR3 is TGTGCCAGCAGAAATCCTTTTGGAGCTAACTATGGCTACACCTTC.

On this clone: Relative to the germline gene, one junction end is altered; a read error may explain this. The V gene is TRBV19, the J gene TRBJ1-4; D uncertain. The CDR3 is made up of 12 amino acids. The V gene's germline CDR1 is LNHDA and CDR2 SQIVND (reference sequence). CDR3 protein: CASSITKEKLFF. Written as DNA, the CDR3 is TGTGCCAGTAGTATAACTAAGGAAAAACTGTTTTTT.

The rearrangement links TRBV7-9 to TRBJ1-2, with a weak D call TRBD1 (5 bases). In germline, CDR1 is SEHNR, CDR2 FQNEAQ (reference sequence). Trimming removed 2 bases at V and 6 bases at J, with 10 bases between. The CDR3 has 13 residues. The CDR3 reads CASSLTGGNGYTF. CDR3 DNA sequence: TGTGCCAGCAGCTTAACGGGGGGGAATGGCTACACCTTC.

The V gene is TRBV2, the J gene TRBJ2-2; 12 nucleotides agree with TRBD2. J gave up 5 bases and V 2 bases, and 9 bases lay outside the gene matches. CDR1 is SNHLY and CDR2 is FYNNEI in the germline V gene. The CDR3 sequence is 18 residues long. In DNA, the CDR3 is TGTGCCAGCAGTGAATTCACTAGCGGGGGGATGGGGACCGGGGAGCTGTTTTTT. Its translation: CASSEFTSGGMGTGELFF.

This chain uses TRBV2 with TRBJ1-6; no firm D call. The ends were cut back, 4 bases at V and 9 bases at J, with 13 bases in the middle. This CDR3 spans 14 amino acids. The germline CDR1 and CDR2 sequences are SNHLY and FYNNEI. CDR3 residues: CASSGTGAGSPLHF. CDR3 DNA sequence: TGTGCCAGCAGTGGGACGGGAGCTGGTTCACCCCTCCACTTT.